The present entry profiles one T cell receptor (beta chain) with its context. Its antigen is unidentified. The listed genes are named as in mouse. The read ends 1 residue early relative to the CDR3; the germline J gene fills the gap. Stated time point: mouse harvest day 7 after allogeneic transplant. Tail vein injection delivered 10^7 T-cell-depleted bone marrow cells and 10^6 splenic CD5+ T cells. Tissues came from B6→BALB/c major-mismatch GVHD mice at day 7 or 14. This table comes from immunoSEQ multiplex PCR, and its TCRdb copy is limited to in-frame clones, with some not included. The sample records about 5,800 clones, roughly 44% being singletons. The data were obtained in a study of tissue T cells after allogeneic stem cell transplantation. Findings and limits, study-wide: Which tissue TCRs were alloreactive or antigen-specific was not determined. Some clones might be persisting host cells. Only a limited share of tissue TCRs appeared in blood or spleen.

The CDR3 spans 16 residues. Germline trimming cut 0 bases from V and 0 bases from J; bases unmatched to any gene: 3. The V gene's germline CDR1 is SGHSA and CDR2 FRNQAP. The chain uses TRBV16 and TRBJ2-3, with 7 bases that match TRBD2. What was sequenced was skin. This TCR derives from a female BALB/c mouse given C57BL/6 T cells with graft-versus-host disease after an allogeneic hematopoietic cell transplant. The CDR3 bases that were read are TGTGCAAGCAGCTTAGAGGTGGGGGGTAGTGCAGAAACGCTGTAT. Translated: CASSLEVGGSAETLY. The CDR3 as a whole reads CASSLEVGGSAETLYF.